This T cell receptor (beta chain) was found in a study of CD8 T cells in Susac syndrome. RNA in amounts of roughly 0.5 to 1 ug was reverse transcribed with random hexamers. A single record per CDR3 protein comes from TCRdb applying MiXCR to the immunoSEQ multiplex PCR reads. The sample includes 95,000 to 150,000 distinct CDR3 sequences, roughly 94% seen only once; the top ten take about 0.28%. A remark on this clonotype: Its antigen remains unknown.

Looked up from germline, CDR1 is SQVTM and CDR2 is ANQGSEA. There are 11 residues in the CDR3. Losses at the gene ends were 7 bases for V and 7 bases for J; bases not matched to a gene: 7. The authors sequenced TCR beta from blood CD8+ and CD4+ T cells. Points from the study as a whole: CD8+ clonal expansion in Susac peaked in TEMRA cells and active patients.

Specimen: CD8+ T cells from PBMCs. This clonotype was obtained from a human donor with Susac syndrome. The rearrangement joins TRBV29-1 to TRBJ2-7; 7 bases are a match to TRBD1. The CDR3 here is CSAATGLEQYF. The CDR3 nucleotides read TGCAGCGCCGCGACAGGGCTGGAGCAGTACTTC.